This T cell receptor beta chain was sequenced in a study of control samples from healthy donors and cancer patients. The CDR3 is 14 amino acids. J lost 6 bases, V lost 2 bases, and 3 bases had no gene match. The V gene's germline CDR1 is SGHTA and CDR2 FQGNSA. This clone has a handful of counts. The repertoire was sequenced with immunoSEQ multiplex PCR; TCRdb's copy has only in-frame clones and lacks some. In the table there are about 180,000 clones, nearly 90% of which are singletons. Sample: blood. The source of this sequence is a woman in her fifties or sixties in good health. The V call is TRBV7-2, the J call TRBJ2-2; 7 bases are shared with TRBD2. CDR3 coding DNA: TGTGCCAGCAGCTTAACTAGCGTTGCCGGGGAGCTGTTTTTT. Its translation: CASSLTSVAGELFF.